These T cell receptor beta chains were read from a single sample in a study of T cells in Graves' hyperthyroidism and ophthalmopathy. TCRdb re-called the multiplex PCR reads through MiXCR, storing one row per CDR3 protein. The sample includes some 580,000 distinct CDR3 sequences, approximately 15% of them seen just once. Sequencing input: blood. These receptors all come from a woman in her 40s with Graves' ophthalmopathy. Each CDR3 is given with its conserved first and last residue. The D gene is left open where the match is weak. Clone size is given for some rows only: seen once, a few or many times, or a class if the clone is expanded.

d_gene | abundance | j_gene | v_gene | CDR3nt | CDR3aa
TRBD2 | . | TRBJ2-1 | TRBV28 | TGTGCCAGCAGTTTATGGAAAGGGCGCGGGAGGGCCGGTAATGAGCAGTTCTTC | CASSLWKGRGRAGNEQFF
. | few | TRBJ1-5 | TRBV6-5 | TGTGCCAGCAGTTACTCGAAGGGACTTAGCAATCAGCCCCAGCATTTT | CASSYSKGLSNQPQHF
. | many | TRBJ2-5 | TRBV29-1 | TGCAGCGCAGCGGGACAGAATCTGGAGACCCAGTACTTC | CSAAGQNLETQYF
. | few | TRBJ2-7 | TRBV28 | TGTGCCAGCAGTTTATGGGGCGCTTCGGTAGACGAGCAGTACTTC | CASSLWGASVDEQYF
. | many | TRBJ1-1 | TRBV12-3/TRBV12-4 | TGTGCCAGCAGCAAAACAGGGCCCGGAGCTTTCTTT | CASSKTGPGAFF
. | . | TRBJ2-1 | TRBV4-2 | TGTGTCAGCAGCCAAGCAGAACCCGGGACCAGTGTTTCTTTTGAGCAGTTCTTC | CVSSQAEPGTSVSFEQFF
TRBD1 | . | TRBJ1-6 | TRBV6-5 | TGTGCCAGCAGTTACCAGGGGTTGGGACAGGGAAATTCACCCCTCCACTTT | CASSYQGLGQGNSPLHF
. | . | TRBJ2-2 | TRBV19 | TGTGCCAGTAGTATACGCCCAGGGCTAAACACCGGGGAGCTGTTTTTT | CASSIRPGLNTGELFF
TRBD2 | many | TRBJ2-7 | TRBV2 | TGTGCCAGCATTGGCGGGAGTTCCGAGCAGTACTTC | CASIGGSSEQYF
. | many | TRBJ1-1 | TRBV30 | TGTGCCTGGAACCCGGACCGCAGGAACACTGAAGCTTTCTTT | CAWNPDRRNTEAFF
TRBD1 | many | TRBJ1-6 | TRBV27 | TGTGCCAGCAGTTTATCCCCCCGGACAGGGGCTAATTCACCCCTCCACTTT | CASSLSPRTGANSPLHF
. | . | TRBJ1-6 | TRBV6-1 | TGTGCCAGCGAAAAGGGTCTCTCCTATAATTCACCCCTCCACTTT | CASEKGLSYNSPLHF
. | . | TRBJ2-3 | TRBV6-4 | TGTGCCAGCAGTGACTCGCACGCGTCAGGAGATACGCAGTATTTT | CASSDSHASGDTQYF
. | many | TRBJ2-7 | TRBV5-1 | TGCGCCAGCAGCTTGGTCGTCCAGCCCTACGAGCAGTACTTC | CASSLVVQPYEQYF
. | few | TRBJ1-6 | TRBV30 | TGTGCCTGGAGTGGAACGCGCGGCCTTTCACCCCTCCACTTT | CAWSGTRGLSPLHF
. | few | TRBJ2-5 | TRBV7-6 | TGTGCCAGCAGCCCCTCTACCACAGGGAGGGAGACCCAGTACTTC | CASSPSTTGRETQYF